These T cell receptor beta chains were read from a single sample in a study of identifying expanded T cells in peripheral blood. Repertoires were generated with immunoSEQ multiplex PCR, while TCRdb's copy carries only in-frame clones and drops some. The sample shows some 96,000 clones, over 75% of them seen only once. The sequencing input was blood. Receptors originate from a person aged 18 to 69 in good health. The CDR3 runs from the conserved cysteine through the conserved F or W. The D gene is left open where the match is weak. Only part of the rows carry a size: once, few, many, or a class if the clone is expanded.

abundance | j_gene | v_gene | d_gene | CDR3nt | CDR3aa
NA | TRBJ1-3 | TRBV27 | NA | TGTGCCAGCAGCCCCCGGACTGGAAACACCATATATTTT | CASSPRTGNTIYF
NA | TRBJ1-4 | TRBV7-9 | TRBD1 | TGTGCCAGCAGGGACAGGGGATTCGGAAAACTGTTTTTT | CASRDRGFGKLFF
NA | TRBJ2-6 | TRBV30 | NA | TGTGCCTGGAGTGTACTTAGCTCTGGGGCCAACGTCCTGACTTTC | CAWSVLSSGANVLTF
NA | TRBJ2-2 | TRBV5-4 | TRBD1 | TGTGCCAGCAGCAAGACAGGGGTGGTAACCGGGGAGCTGTTTTTT | CASSKTGVVTGELFF
NA | TRBJ1-1 | TRBV6-1 | NA | TGTGCCAGCAGTGTAGGGAGTACTGAAGCTTTCTTT | CASSVGSTEAFF
NA | TRBJ1-2 | TRBV4-1 | TRBD1 | TGCGCCAGCAGCCAAGTTCCGGGGGGGACAGCGAACTATGGCTACACCTTC | CASSQVPGGTANYGYTF
NA | TRBJ2-3 | TRBV27 | NA | TGTGCCAGCAGCGTATTACGGACAGATACGCAGTATTTT | CASSVLRTDTQYF
NA | TRBJ1-1 | TRBV5-4 | TRBD1 | TGTGCCAGCAGCTCACAGGGGGCCGGGGGGACTGAAGCTTTCTTT | CASSSQGAGGTEAFF
NA | TRBJ2-7 | TRBV7-8 | NA | TGTGCCAGCAGCTTTCCCGGGATAGCCTACGAGCAGTACTTC | CASSFPGIAYEQYF
NA | TRBJ1-2 | TRBV5-1 | NA | TGCGCCAGCAGCTTGGAGATGGGGAGAATCTATGGCTACACCTTC | CASSLEMGRIYGYTF
NA | TRBJ1-5 | TRBV6-1 | NA | TGTGCCAGCTTCAGGGACAGCAATCAGCCCCAGCATTTT | CASFRDSNQPQHF
NA | TRBJ2-1 | TRBV6-5 | NA | TGTGCCAGCAGTGGTTTTCGGCAGATCAATGAGCAGTTCTTC | CASSGFRQINEQFF
once | TRBJ1-1 | TRBV10-2 | NA | TGCGCCAGCAGTGGTCAGGGGCTAGGCAACACTGAAGCTTTCTTT | CASSGQGLGNTEAFF
NA | TRBJ2-1 | TRBV4-1 | NA | TGCGCCAGCAGCCAAGAAGGGCGGGGAACTGAGCAGTTCTTC | CASSQEGRGTEQFF
NA | TRBJ1-1 | TRBV7-9 | NA | TGTGCCAGCAGCCCCCCTTATTTGGGAAGGACTGAAGCTTTCTTT | CASSPPYLGRTEAFF
NA | TRBJ2-7 | TRBV11-2 | TRBD1 | TGTGCCAGCAGCTTAGACCCGGGACAGGGGACCTACGAGCAGTACTTC | CASSLDPGQGTYEQYF
few | TRBJ1-2 | TRBV28 | NA | TGTGCCAGCAGTTTATCACAGGCAGCCGTTGGCTACACCTTC | CASSLSQAAVGYTF
NA | TRBJ1-3 | TRBV4-1 | TRBD1 | TGCGCCAGCAGCCAAGATCTCTCGGGGGACAGGATGAACACCATATATTTT | CASSQDLSGDRMNTIYF
NA | TRBJ1-2 | TRBV5-4 | NA | TGTGCCAGCAGTTTTGACGCAGGCGGCTACACCTTC | CASSFDAGGYTF
NA | TRBJ2-5 | TRBV11-2 | NA | TGTGCCAGCAGCTCCTCCTGGGGTGTGGAGACCCAGTACTTC | CASSSSWGVETQYF
NA | TRBJ1-3 | TRBV7-8 | NA | TGTGCCAGCAGCTTAGCTTGGACAGCTTACTCTGGAAACACCATATATTTT | CASSLAWTAYSGNTIYF
NA | TRBJ2-7 | TRBV27 | TRBD1 | TGTGCCAGCAGTTTCCAGACAGGGGGCCCACGCGAGCAGTACTTC | CASSFQTGGPREQYF
NA | TRBJ2-4 | TRBV5-5 | NA | TGTGCCAGCAGCGGGAGGGACAGTAAAAACATTCAGTACTTC | CASSGRDSKNIQYF
once | TRBJ2-1 | TRBV30 | NA | TGTGCCTGGTCTGGGGGAATATACAATGAGCAGTTCTTC | CAWSGGIYNEQFF
NA | TRBJ1-2 | TRBV25-1 | NA | TGTGCCAGCGGACAGCTCTATGGCTACACCTTC | CASGQLYGYTF
many | TRBJ2-2 | TRBV6-4 | NA | TGTGCCAGCAGTGACGGGACGAACACCGGGGAGCTGTTTTTT | CASSDGTNTGELFF
NA | TRBJ1-4 | TRBV18 | TRBD1 | TGTGCCAGCTCACCAAGCTCCCCAGGGGGAGGGGAAAAACTGTTTTTT | CASSPSSPGGGEKLFF
NA | TRBJ1-1 | TRBV18 | NA | TGTGCCAGCTCACCGACTGTTACCTTGAACACTGAAGCTTTCTTT | CASSPTVTLNTEAFF
NA | TRBJ2-7 | TRBV6-6 | NA | TGTGCCAGCAGTTACGCCCACTCCTACGAGCAGTACTTC | CASSYAHSYEQYF
NA | TRBJ1-2 | TRBV7-8 | NA | TGTGCCAGCAGCTTAACGGCAGTCGGCTACACCTTC | CASSLTAVGYTF
NA | TRBJ1-1 | TRBV7-9 | NA | TGTGCCAGCAGCACATCTGGGCCTGAAGCTTTCTTT | CASSTSGPEAFF
NA | TRBJ2-3 | TRBV7-8 | NA | TGTGCCAGCAGCTTAGGACGCAGCACAGATACGCAGTATTTT | CASSLGRSTDTQYF
NA | TRBJ2-3 | TRBV30 | TRBD2 | TGTGCCTGGAGTGGCACCGGGACTAGAGCGGATACGCAGTATTTT | CAWSGTGTRADTQYF
NA | TRBJ1-6 | TRBV18 | NA | TGTGCCAGCTCACCAGGCTCCTATAATTCACCCCTCCACTTT | CASSPGSYNSPLHF
NA | TRBJ1-1 | TRBV19 | NA | TGTGCCAGTAGTCCACGGGCAGTAAACACTGAAGCTTTCTTT | CASSPRAVNTEAFF
NA | TRBJ2-7 | TRBV21-1 | NA | TGTGCCAGCAGCAAAGACCCCCACGAGCAGTACTTC | CASSKDPHEQYF
NA | TRBJ1-1 | TRBV30 | NA | TGTGCCTGGAGTCGTAAGAACACTGAAGCTTTCTTT | CAWSRKNTEAFF
NA | TRBJ1-3 | TRBV6-5 | TRBD1 | TGTGCCAGCAGTAGCGGACAGGGTGGAAACACCATATATTTT | CASSSGQGGNTIYF
few | TRBJ2-1 | TRBV7-3 | NA | TGTGCCAGCAGCCCGACAGGAAGCTGGTACAATGAGCAGTTCTTC | CASSPTGSWYNEQFF
once | TRBJ2-3 | TRBV5-5 | NA | TGTGCCAGCAGCTTGGGCCTAGCGAAGTTCACAGATACGCAGTATTTT | CASSLGLAKFTDTQYF
once | TRBJ2-3 | TRBV30 | TRBD2 | TGTGCCTGGACGAGGGGAACAGCGGGGGGCACAGATACGCAGTATTTT | CAWTRGTAGGTDTQYF
NA | TRBJ2-2 | TRBV5-4 | NA | TGTGCCAGCAGTAGAAGTACGATTCCGGGGGAGCTGTTTTTT | CASSRSTIPGELFF
NA | TRBJ2-7 | TRBV4-2 | TRBD2 | TGTGCCAGCAGCCCCTCGGCTAGCGGGGGGTTAGGCTACGAGCAGTACTTC | CASSPSASGGLGYEQYF
NA | TRBJ2-7 | TRBV5-1 | TRBD1 | TGCGCCAGCAGCCCGGGACAGGGATCCTACGAGCAGTACTTC | CASSPGQGSYEQYF
NA | TRBJ2-2 | TRBV11-2 | NA | TGTGCCAGCAGCTTAGACATGACGAACACCGGGGAGCTGTTTTTT | CASSLDMTNTGELFF
NA | TRBJ2-7 | TRBV5-1 | TRBD1 | TGCGCCAGCAGCTTGGACCAGGGGGCTCAATACGAGCAGTACTTC | CASSLDQGAQYEQYF
few | TRBJ1-2 | TRBV7-2 | TRBD1 | TGTGCCAGCAGCCGTGACAGGGGAGGCGGCTACACCTTC | CASSRDRGGGYTF
NA | TRBJ1-1 | TRBV14 | TRBD1 | TGTGCCAGCAGCCCACAGGGGGGCCTGAGCACTGAAGCTTTCTTT | CASSPQGGLSTEAFF
NA | TRBJ2-3 | TRBV2 | TRBD1 | TGTGCCAGCAGTGAGGACAGGGTTAGCACAGATACGCAGTATTTT | CASSEDRVSTDTQYF
NA | TRBJ1-1 | TRBV5-1 | NA | TGCGCCAGCAGCCTCCCTAGGGGCGATGGCGCTTTCTTT | CASSLPRGDGAFF